This T cell receptor beta chain was captured by sequencing in a study of T cells in Graves' hyperthyroidism and ophthalmopathy. Trimming shortened V by 0 bases and J by 4 bases, and 10 bases separated the two germline ends. CDR1 and CDR2 from the germline V gene are SGHRS and YFSETQ. CDR3 length: 14 amino acids. What was amplified from RNA transcripts were TCR beta CDR3 regions. A first-round RT-PCR of the TCR CDR3 used the HTBI primer set. TCRdb processed the multiplex PCR reads anew with MiXCR; each CDR3 protein has one entry. The sample has 610,000 or so distinct CDR3 sequences; 35% to 55% are singletons. This clonotype appeared many times.

Sequencing was done on a sample of peripheral blood or thyroid tissue (not recorded which). The receptor was derived from a woman aged 18-29 years with Graves' hyperthyroidism. J is TRBJ1-1 and V is TRBV5-1; D perhaps matches TRBD1 (5 bases). The CDR3: CASSLDSGRTEAFF. The CDR3 DNA sequence: TGCGCCAGCAGCTTGGATTCAGGGCGCACTGAAGCTTTCTTT.